One sample yielded the 21 T cell receptor beta chains listed below, sequenced in a study of blood T cell repertoires in COVID-19 (dated by TCRdb to the early 2020s). Library creation used the immunoSEQ multiplex PCR assay. TCRdb obtained this table from immuneACCESS and retained in-frame rearrangements with V and J assigned. These tables miss some clones; where compared with another copy, unresolved V genes account for less than half of the shortfall, and the remainder is unexplained. Counted in this sample were roughly 330,000 clones; about 87% of them appeared once. The top ten clones comprise about 5% of the sample. Input material: PBMCs or T cells enriched from blood (not recorded which). The receptors derive from a man aged 25-45 years who had recovered from COVID-19.

The sample holds one count of this clone. The chain is built from TRBV24-1 and TRBJ2-7; 10 bases align to TRBD1. V was clipped by 3 bases and J by 2 bases; unmatched bases: 9. CDR1 is KGHDR and CDR2 is SFDVKD in the germline V gene. The CDR3 length is 17 residues. The CDR3 reads CATSDPPGQGSPYEQYF. CDR3 nucleotides: TGTGCCACCAGTGATCCACCGGGACAGGGGAGTCCCTACGAGCAGTACTTC.

This clone was seen once. The gene calls are TRBV7-9 and TRBJ1-4; D is undetermined. CDR1 SEHNR and CDR2 FQNEAQ come from the germline V gene (reference sequence). V lost 0 bases and J 0 bases, leaving 8 bases between the germline ends. The CDR3 runs 16 residues. The CDR3 sequence: CASSLAVAATNEKLFF. CDR3 nucleotides: TGTGCCAGCAGCTTAGCTGTGGCCGCAACTAATGAAAAACTGTTTTTT.

A single count supports this clone. This chain links TRBV2 with TRBJ2-1, with TRBD1 identical over 12 bases. The CDR3 has 13 amino acids. After removal of 11 bases from V and 7 bases from J, the junction contained 6 bases not matched to a gene. In germline, CDR1 is SNHLY, CDR2 FYNNEI. The CDR3 sequence: CAGGTGGWNEQFF. CDR3 in DNA: TGTGCCGGCGGGACAGGGGGCTGGAATGAGCAGTTCTTC.

The chain has TRBV7-8 and TRBJ2-7; 8 nucleotides align to TRBD2. This CDR3 contains 17 residues. From germline, CDR1 is SGHVS and CDR2 FQNEAQ. The junction had 12 bases not matched to a gene; V was cut back by 1 base and J by 4 bases. The CDR3 loop is CASSLGPPSLAGYEQYF. Here the CDR3 DNA reads TGTGCCAGCAGCTTAGGCCCCCCTTCCCTAGCGGGTTACGAGCAGTACTTC. The variable domain in full, with the rest retrieved from reference TRBV7-8 and TRBJ2-7, is GAGVSQSPRYKVAKRGQDVALRCDPISGHVSLFWYQQALGQGPEFLTYFQNEAQLDKSGLPSDRFFAERPEGSVSTLKIQRTQQEDSAVYLCASSLGPPSLAGYEQYFGPGTRLTVT.

The chain is built from TRBV18 and TRBJ1-1; D may be TRBD1 (5 bases). The germline V gene encodes CDR1 KGHSH and CDR2 LQKENI. V was clipped by 3 bases and J by 1 base, with 12 bases between them. The CDR3 covers 15 residues. CDR3 sequence (DNA): TGTGCCAGCTCACCCCTCAGGGTGGAGAACACTGAAGCTTTCTTT. As protein: CASSPLRVENTEAFF. Combining the CDR3 with reference TRBV18 and TRBJ1-1 gives the whole variable domain NAGVMQNPRHLVRRRGQEARLRCSPMKGHSHVYWYRQLPEEGLKFMVYLQKENIIDESGMPKERFSAEFPKEGPSILRIQQVVRGDSAAYFCASSPLRVENTEAFFGQGTRLTVV.

Here the CDR3 reads CASSPTGSYEQYF. As DNA, the CDR3 is TGTGCCAGCAGTCCGACCGGGTCCTACGAGCAGTACTTC. The gene calls are TRBV12-3 or TRBV12-4 and TRBJ2-7; D not certain. Trimming removed 5 bases from V and 1 base from J, with 9 bases in between. The CDR3 spans 13 residues.

The V call is TRBV18, the J call TRBJ2-7, with TRBD1 matching 8 bases. The trim removed 4 bases at V and 0 bases at J, leaving 2 bases unmatched. The CDR3 runs to 14 residues. Germline CDR1 KGHSH, CDR2 LQKENI. The CDR3 reads CASSLGTGSYEQYF. Here the CDR3 DNA reads TGTGCCAGCTCACTGGGGACAGGCTCCTACGAGCAGTACTTC. The full variable domain, completed using reference TRBV18 and TRBJ2-7, is NAGVMQNPRHLVRRRGQEARLRCSPMKGHSHVYWYRQLPEEGLKFMVYLQKENIIDESGMPKERFSAEFPKEGPSILRIQQVVRGDSAAYFCASSLGTGSYEQYFGPGTRLTVT.

The V and J genes are TRBV19 and TRBJ2-7, with a weak D call TRBD1 (6 bases). V lost 4 bases and J 5 bases, leaving 15 bases between the germline ends. CDR1 and CDR2 (germline): LNHDA, SQIVND (reference sequence). The CDR3 length is 14 residues. The CDR3 nucleotides read TGTGCCAGTAGTACCCCGGACAGTTCCCACGAGCAGTACTTC. It yields the protein CASSTPDSSHEQYF.

The chain uses TRBV28 and TRBJ2-1; 12 bases fit TRBD2. The CDR3 runs to 15 residues. V shed 5 bases, J shed 2 bases, and the junction held 1 base outside the gene matches. CDR1 MDHEN and CDR2 SYDVKM come from the germline V gene. The CDR3 bases are TGTGCCAGCAGTCCTAGCGGGGGGGCCTACAATGAGCAGTTCTTC. This gives the protein CASSPSGGAYNEQFF.

CDR3 in amino acids: CASSHRGTQYF. The CDR3 region has the DNA TGTGCCAGCAGCCACAGGGGTACGCAGTATTTT. V and J are TRBV7-9 and TRBJ2-3, with 7 bases aligning to TRBD1. J was trimmed by 8 bases and V by 5 bases; bases with no gene match: 1. The CDR3 loop spans 11 amino acids. Germline V gene lookup returns CDR1 SEHNR and CDR2 FQNEAQ (reference sequence).

The genes are TRBV2 and TRBJ1-5, with TRBD1 matching 7 bases. Trimming removed 1 base from V and 2 bases from J; junction bases left unmatched: 2. This CDR3 has 15 residues. Germline CDR1 and CDR2: SNHLY and FYNNEI. CDR3 DNA: TGTGCCAGCAGTGAAGAGGGGGCAGGCAATCAGCCCCAGCATTTT. Amino acids: CASSEEGAGNQPQHF.

The J gene is TRBJ2-1, the V gene TRBV2; 9 bases map to TRBD1. This CDR3 has 15 amino acids. V was pared by 5 bases and J by 3 bases, with 5 bases of the junction left unmatched. CDR1 is SNHLY, CDR2 FYNNEI, per germline. The CDR3 reads CASSPGTGIYNEQFF. The CDR3 DNA sequence: TGTGCCAGCAGTCCCGGGACAGGGATCTACAATGAGCAGTTCTTC. The full variable domain, its missing parts supplied by reference TRBV2 and TRBJ2-1, is EPEVTQTPSHQVTQMGQEVILRCVPISNHLYFYWYRQILGQKVEFLVSFYNNEISEKSEIFDDQFSVERPDGSNFTLKIRSTKLEDSAMYFCASSPGTGIYNEQFFGPGTRLTVL.

The rearrangement links TRBV28 to TRBJ1-4; 7 bases align to TRBD1. Losses at the gene ends were 5 bases for V and 7 bases for J; bases not matched to a gene: 4. CDR3 length: 13 residues. CDR1 MDHEN and CDR2 SYDVKM come from the germline V gene. The CDR3 protein is CASSMTGLEKLFF. CDR3 in DNA: TGTGCCAGCAGTATGACAGGGCTTGAAAAACTGTTTTTT.

J is TRBJ1-5 and V is TRBV19; TRBD1 might be the D (5 bases). The CDR3 loop spans 15 amino acids. Trimming left V 5 bases short and J 1 base short, with 12 bases between. CDR1 is LNHDA and CDR2 is SQIVND in the germline V gene (reference sequence). The CDR3 is CASSPLAGSNQPQHF. Written as DNA, the CDR3 is TGTGCCAGTAGTCCCCTGGCAGGGAGCAATCAGCCCCAGCATTTT.

The CDR3 nucleotides read TGTGCCAGTAGTAACAACCAAGAGACCCAGTACTTC. It is translated as CASSNNQETQYF. J is TRBJ2-5 and V is TRBV19; D gene uncertain. Germline values: CDR1 LNHDA, CDR2 SQIVND (reference sequence). V lost 4 bases and J 0 bases, leaving 3 bases between the germline ends. The length of the CDR3 is 12 residues.

The J gene is TRBJ2-7, the V gene TRBV21-1; the table's D call, TRBD1, has no DNA check behind it. TRBV21-1 is given as a pseudogene. The CDR3 runs 14 residues. CDR3 coding DNA: TGTGCCAGCAGCAAACTGAGGGGGTCCTACGAGCAGTACTTC. It codes for CASSKLRGSYEQYF.

This clone was counted a single time. The chain joins TRBV6-2 or TRBV6-3 to TRBJ2-1; 14 nucleotides align to TRBD2. V shed 5 bases and J 6 bases; nucleotides not matched to a gene: 6. CDR1 and CDR2 from the germline V gene are MNHEY and SVGEGT. This CDR3 has 16 residues. The DNA of the CDR3 is TGTGCCAGCAGTCCGCCCGGGACTAGCGGGGGCAATGAGCAGTTCTTC. This encodes CASSPPGTSGGNEQFF.

This clone was observed a single time. The chain is built from TRBV3-1 (or the pseudogene TRBV3-2) and TRBJ1-4, with TRBD1 as a possible D gene (6 bases). Deletions cut 11 bases from V and 4 bases from J, with 17 bases between. CDR1 is LGHDT and CDR2 is YNNKEL in the germline V gene (reference sequence). The CDR3 is 14 amino acids. The CDR3 DNA sequence: TGTGCCTCCGGACCTGGCAGGGGTAATGAAAAACTGTTTTTT. Translated: CASGPGRGNEKLFF.

In its sample, this clone was seen many times. This sequence joins TRBV25-1 and TRBJ1-2, with D maybe TRBD1 (5 bases). V shed 1 base and J shed 5 bases, with 8 bases lying between them. From germline, CDR1 is MGHDK and CDR2 SYGVNS. The CDR3 covers 13 residues. The CDR3 nucleotides read TGTGCCAGCAGTGAATCGCCAGGGTATGGCTACACCTTC. It codes for CASSESPGYGYTF.

The rearrangement joins TRBV5-4 to TRBJ2-7, with TRBD1 identical over 11 bases. J was trimmed by 2 bases and V by 4 bases; bases with no gene match: 5. Germline lookup yields CDR1 SGHNT and CDR2 YYREEE (reference sequence). This CDR3 is built from 15 residues. CDR3: CASSPPGQGAYEQYF. CDR3 DNA sequence: TGTGCCAGCAGCCCACCGGGACAGGGGGCCTACGAGCAGTACTTC.

The V call is TRBV7-6, the J call TRBJ2-7; D may be TRBD1 (5 bases). Trimming took 5 bases from V and 3 from J, leaving 11 bases between them. The length of the CDR3 is 13 residues. Germline-derived CDR1 and CDR2 are SGHVS and FNYEAQ. CDR3 protein: CASSGFDSYEQYF. DNA of the CDR3: TGTGCCAGCAGCGGGTTTGACAGCTACGAGCAGTACTTC.